The present T cell receptor (beta chain) was sequenced within a study of blood T cells in healthy people across ages. Study conclusions and caveats: Greater diversity and more naive CD4+ cells were seen in long-lived donors than in aged donors.

A second PCR of about 6 to 11 cycles used a sample-barcoded 5' primer and a J-beta primer mix. TCRdb re-called the 5' RACE reads through MiXCR, storing one row per CDR3 protein. The table has 1.2 million to 1.5 million distinct CDR3 sequences, almost 60% seen once. Trimming pared 6 bases from V and 3 bases from J, leaving 15 bases between. CDR1 is MNHEY and CDR2 is SVGEGT in the germline V gene. The CDR3 length is 15 residues. In the case of this clonotype: What it binds is unknown.

This chain joins TRBV6-2 or TRBV6-3 and TRBJ1-5; TRBD1 might be the D (5 bases). This TCR was sampled from a young man in good health. The sequencing sample was made of blood. The CDR3 coding sequence is TGTGCCAGCAGGCGCTTTGACAGAAACAATCAGCCCCAGCATTTT. Amino acid sequence: CASRRFDRNNQPQHF.